This is a list of T cell receptor beta chains from one sample in a study of CD8+CD57+ T cells in acquired aplastic anemia. TCRdb passed the reads through MiXCR, listing each CDR3 protein once. The sample includes about 160,000 distinct CDR3 sequences, 60% to 80% of them seen just once. Sequences were obtained from sorted CD4+, CD8+, or CD8+CD57+ T cells (not recorded which) from PBMCs. These receptors were obtained from a human donor with aplastic anemia. Each CDR3 is given with its conserved first and last residue. The D gene is left open where the match is weak. Not all rows give a size; the values are once, few, many and, for expanded clones, a class.

v_call	d_call	clone_size	j_call	cdr3_nt	cdr3_aa
TRBV19	.	.	TRBJ2-5	TGTGCCAGTAGCGGGCTAGCCGGTAAAGAAGAGACCCAGTACTTC	CASSGLAGKEETQYF
TRBV5-6	.	.	TRBJ2-1	TGTGCCAGCAGCTTGGCCAGGGAATACTACAATGAGCAGTTCTTC	CASSLAREYYNEQFF
TRBV20-1	.	.	TRBJ2-3	TGCAGTGCTCCAACTCTCCTAAGGGGCGGCACAGATACGCAGTATTTT	CSAPTLLRGGTDTQYF
TRBV10-3	.	once	TRBJ2-7	TGTGCCATCAGTGAAATGTCTGTTACTTCCCACGAGCAGTACTTC	CAISEMSVTSHEQYF
TRBV24-1	TRBD2	.	TRBJ2-1	TGTGCCACCAGTGTTGGGGGGGATGAGCAGTTCTTC	CATSVGGDEQFF
TRBV10-2	.	.	TRBJ2-7	TGCGCCAGCAGTGAGTTTAGGGGGAACTACGAGCAGTACTTC	CASSEFRGNYEQYF
TRBV19	.	.	TRBJ2-1	TGTGCCAGTAGTATAGGATACGGTCTTAATTACAATGAGCAGTTCTTC	CASSIGYGLNYNEQFF
TRBV7-2	TRBD1	.	TRBJ2-1	TGTGCCAGCAGCCTCCTGGGGACAGCCTACAATGAGCAGTTCTTC	CASSLLGTAYNEQFF
TRBV20-1	.	.	TRBJ1-6	TGCAGTGCTAGACCGGGCCGAGAGAATTCACCCCTCCACTTT	CSARPGRENSPLHF
TRBV19	.	.	TRBJ2-5	TGTGCCAGTACAAGTGGTAGCCGGCGGACCCAGTACTTC	CASTSGSRRTQYF
TRBV19	TRBD1	few	TRBJ2-7	TGTGCCAGTAGTATCGGCAGGGGGTACGAGCAGTACTTC	CASSIGRGYEQYF
TRBV15	.	.	TRBJ1-5	TGTGCCACCAGCAGAGAGGTATATAGCAATCAGCCCCAGCATTTT	CATSREVYSNQPQHF
TRBV20-1	TRBD1	few	TRBJ1-6	TGCAGTGCTAGAAGGGGGCTGGACACTTATAATTCACCCCTCCACTTT	CSARRGLDTYNSPLHF
TRBV7-9	TRBD2	.	TRBJ2-2	TGTGCCAGCAATGGCGGGGGGAAAAACACCGGGGAGCTGTTTTTT	CASNGGGKNTGELFF
TRBV20-1	.	many	TRBJ1-1	TGCAGTGCTAGGAAAAACCGGGACTGGGAAGCTTTCTTT	CSARKNRDWEAFF
TRBV5-6	TRBD1	.	TRBJ2-7	TGTGCCAGCAGCTTGGGGGGACAGGGGACCTACGAGCAGTACTTC	CASSLGGQGTYEQYF
TRBV10-3	TRBD1	few	TRBJ2-7	TGTGCCATCAGTTGGGACAGGGTGAATTACGAGCAGTACTTC	CAISWDRVNYEQYF
TRBV20-1	TRBD2	.	TRBJ2-7	TGCAGTGCTAGAAGGGAGGGGCCCCACGAGCAGTACTTC	CSARREGPHEQYF
TRBV2	.	.	TRBJ1-1	TGTGCCAGCTGGGCCAACACTGAAGCTTTCTTT	CASWANTEAFF
TRBV19	TRBD2	.	TRBJ2-6	TGTGCCACCCGGGAGGGGGGGTCTGGGGCCAACGTCCTGACTTTC	CATREGGSGANVLTF
TRBV9	TRBD2	.	TRBJ2-1	TGTGCCAGCAGCGCGAGTTTTCCTGGACTAGACAATGAGCAGTTCTTC	CASSASFPGLDNEQFF
TRBV5-1	.	.	TRBJ1-2	TGCGCCAGCAGCTTGGTGAGGGAGCATGGCTACACCTTC	CASSLVREHGYTF
TRBV5-5	.	.	TRBJ1-2	TGTGCCAGCAGCCAGGAAGACAACGCTAACTATGGCTACACCTTC	CASSQEDNANYGYTF
TRBV20-1	TRBD1	few	TRBJ2-7	TGCAGTGCTATGGGACAGGGGAACTACGAGCAGTACTTC	CSAMGQGNYEQYF
TRBV20-1	.	.	TRBJ2-7	TGCAGTGCTAGTCCCGATAGCTCCTACGAGCAGTACTTC	CSASPDSSYEQYF
TRBV19	.	.	TRBJ1-5	TGTGCCAGCCTACCGATAGGGGAGAATCAGCCCCAGCATTTT	CASLPIGENQPQHF
TRBV6-4	TRBD1	many	TRBJ2-3	TGTGCCAGCAGTGGGACAGGGGAAAATACGCAGTATTTT	CASSGTGENTQYF
TRBV12-3/TRBV12-4	.	.	TRBJ2-3	TGTGCCAGCAGGGCAGGGGGGGATACGCAGTATTTT	CASRAGGDTQYF
TRBV5-6	TRBD1	.	TRBJ2-7	TGTGCCAGCAGCTGGGACAGGGGGCTCTACGAGCAGTACTTC	CASSWDRGLYEQYF
TRBV19	.	.	TRBJ1-1	TGTGCCAGTAAAAAGCAATTCATGGCTGAAGCTTTCTTT	CASKKQFMAEAFF
TRBV7-9	TRBD1	.	TRBJ1-6	TGTGCCAGCAGGAGGACAGGGGGGAATTCACCCCTCCACTTT	CASRRTGGNSPLHF
TRBV25-1	TRBD1	.	TRBJ1-1	TGTGCCAGCAGTGAATGGGGGCTTAGCGACAGGGTGTTCGCTGAAGCTTTCTTT	CASSEWGLSDRVFAEAFF
TRBV7-6	.	.	TRBJ2-7	TGTGCCAGCAGCTTAGCTGCGGACAGATACTACGAGCAGTACTTC	CASSLAADRYYEQYF
TRBV5-1	TRBD2	.	TRBJ2-2	TGCGCCAGCAGCTCCTCTAGCGGGGCGAACACCGGGGAGCTGTTTTTT	CASSSSSGANTGELFF
TRBV19	TRBD1	.	TRBJ2-7	TGTGCCAGTAGTACCCGGACAGGCTACGAGCAGTACTTC	CASSTRTGYEQYF
TRBV5-1	.	.	TRBJ2-7	TGCGCCAGCAGCGGGGCTGCTAACGAGCAGTACTTC	CASSGAANEQYF
TRBV7-8	.	.	TRBJ1-2	TGTGCCAGCAGTGTGGGTAACTATGGCTACACCTTC	CASSVGNYGYTF
TRBV24-1	TRBD1	.	TRBJ2-1	TGTGCCACCAGTGGCCGGACAGGTCTATCCTACAATGAGCAGTTCTTC	CATSGRTGLSYNEQFF
TRBV5-6	.	.	TRBJ1-2	TGTGCCAGCAGCTTGGTAGGGATTAAGGGGAATGGCTACACCTTC	CASSLVGIKGNGYTF
TRBV18	.	once	TRBJ1-6	TGTGCCAGCTCACCCGACGGGGATTCACCCCTCCACTTT	CASSPDGDSPLHF
TRBV5-6	TRBD1	.	TRBJ1-6	TGTGCCAGCAGCGAAGGACAGGATAATTCACCCCTCCACTTT	CASSEGQDNSPLHF
TRBV2	.	few	TRBJ1-4	TGTGCCAGCAGCCCTAACATGCAACTGTTTTTT	CASSPNMQLFF
TRBV7-8	.	.	TRBJ2-5	TGTGCCAGCAGCTCCGCCCCGTTCGAGACCCAGTACTTC	CASSSAPFETQYF
TRBV5-1	.	.	TRBJ1-1	TGCGCCAGCAGCTGGGTGGGAGCTGAAGCTTTCTTT	CASSWVGAEAFF
TRBV5-4	TRBD1	.	TRBJ1-2	TGTGCCAGCAGCACGGAGACAGGGAGGTATGGCTACACCTTC	CASSTETGRYGYTF
TRBV6-4	TRBD2	few	TRBJ2-1	TGTGCCAGCAGTGAAGCGGGGGGCACAGATACGCAGTTCTTC	CASSEAGGTDTQFF
TRBV6-4	TRBD2	many	TRBJ2-1	TGTGCCAGCAGTGGAGCGGGGGGGTTCAATGAGCAGTTCTTC	CASSGAGGFNEQFF
TRBV2	.	few	TRBJ2-7	TGTGCCAGCTTGGATCGGGTTTCGGGGCAGTACTTC	CASLDRVSGQYF